Reported below is one T cell receptor beta chain. Its matching antigen is unknown. The record originates from a study of T cell responses to AZD1222 COVID-19 vaccine. Study observations and caveats: Nearly half of spike-specific TCRs reportedly target unmutated variant regions.

TCRdb's table, derived via immunoSEQ multiplex PCR, lists solely in-frame clones and lacks some. Of approximately 150,000 clones in the sample, less than 95% were seen once. Germline V lookup: CDR1 KGHSH, CDR2 LQKENI. The CDR3 is made up of 12 amino acids. The germline V and J ends were trimmed by 2 bases and 7 bases, with 6 bases remaining between them. The material was peripheral blood, obtained 28 days after the second AZD1222 dose. The receptor's source is an adult who received the AZD1222 COVID-19 vaccine. The chain couples TRBV18 to TRBJ2-4; D not resolved. The CDR3 spells CASSPKENIQYF. The CDR3 DNA sequence: TGTGCCAGCTCACCAAAGGAGAACATTCAGTACTTC.